This is a list of T cell receptor beta chains from one sample in a study of blood T cell repertoires in COVID-19. The protocol was immunoSEQ multiplex PCR, while the TCRdb copy is restricted to in-frame clones and leaves out a portion. The data show fewer than 200,000 clones, approximately 84% seen once. The sequenced sample consisted of peripheral blood. Receptors originate from a man aged 40-55 years who had recovered from COVID-19. Both conserved end residues are part of each CDR3. D genes are given only for firm matches. Expanded clones get a size class; other rows say once, few or many, or leave the size out.

D: NA; J: TRBJ2-7; V: TRBV19; size: NA; CDR3: CASSPSSGTYEQYF; DNA: TGTGCCAGTAGCCCCTCGTCCGGTACCTACGAGCAGTACTTC
D: NA; J: TRBJ2-1; V: TRBV11-3; size: NA; CDR3: CASSLSPGSYNEQFF; DNA: TGTGCCAGCAGCTTGTCGCCGGGGTCGTACAATGAGCAGTTCTTC
D: NA; J: TRBJ1-1; V: TRBV20-1; size: NA; CDR3: CSVAFFGQAFF; DNA: NA
D: NA; J: TRBJ2-2; V: TRBV6-4; size: NA; CDR3: CASSDLGFPRTGELFF; DNA: TGTGCCAGCAGTGACTTGGGTTTCCCGAGGACCGGGGAGCTGTTTTTT
D: NA; J: TRBJ2-1; V: TRBV5-6; size: once; CDR3: CASSPTTGNYNEQFF; DNA: TGTGCCAGCAGCCCGACGACCGGGAACTACAATGAGCAGTTCTTC
D: TRBD1; J: TRBJ2-7; V: TRBV6-6; size: NA; CDR3: CASSPQGAFEQYF; DNA: TGTGCCAGCAGTCCCCAGGGGGCCTTCGAGCAGTACTTC
D: NA; J: TRBJ2-7; V: TRBV30; size: NA; CDR3: CAWRSVYEQYF; DNA: TGTGCCTGGAGATCCGTCTACGAGCAGTACTTC
D: NA; J: TRBJ2-3; V: TRBV6-2/TRBV6-3; size: NA; CDR3: CASSYSLTDTQYF; DNA: TGTGCCAGCAGTTATTCCTTAACAGATACGCAGTATTTT
D: NA; J: TRBJ2-3; V: TRBV7-8; size: once; CDR3: CASSLKLGQGRTDTQYF; DNA: TGTGCCAGCAGCTTAAAGTTGGGGCAGGGCCGCACAGATACGCAGTATTTT
D: NA; J: TRBJ1-1; V: TRBV6-5; size: NA; CDR3: CATTGQLNTEAFF; DNA: TGTGCCACGACTGGACAACTGAACACTGAAGCTTTCTTT
D: TRBD2; J: TRBJ2-7; V: TRBV10-3; size: NA; CDR3: CAISEAGNEQYF; DNA: TGTGCCATCAGTGAAGCGGGGAACGAGCAGTACTTC
D: NA; J: TRBJ2-3; V: TRBV7-2; size: NA; CDR3: CASSFLGGASTDTQYF; DNA: TGTGCCAGCAGCTTCCTTGGGGGGGCTAGCACAGATACGCAGTATTTT
D: TRBD2; J: TRBJ2-3; V: TRBV7-8; size: NA; CDR3: CASSFGAGVSPWSSSTDTQYF; DNA: TGTGCCAGCAGCTTCGGAGCGGGGGTTTCTCCGTGGAGCTCTAGCACAGATACGCAGTATTTT
D: NA; J: TRBJ2-5; V: TRBV10-3; size: NA; CDR3: CAISETGLQETQYF; DNA: TGTGCCATCAGTGAGACAGGGCTCCAAGAGACCCAGTACTTC
D: TRBD2; J: TRBJ2-1; V: TRBV27; size: many; CDR3: CASSPTGLAGESAYNEQFF; DNA: TGTGCCAGCAGTCCGACGGGACTAGCGGGAGAGTCGGCTTACAATGAGCAGTTCTTC
D: NA; J: TRBJ1-1; V: TRBV9; size: NA; CDR3: CASSVASSTEAFF; DNA: TGTGCCAGCAGCGTAGCTTCGTCGACAGAAGCTTTCTTT
D: NA; J: TRBJ2-1; V: TRBV11-2; size: NA; CDR3: CASSSQGRGNEQFF; DNA: TGTGCCAGCAGCTCCCAGGGCCGGGGGAATGAGCAGTTCTTC
D: NA; J: TRBJ1-2; V: TRBV12-3/TRBV12-4; size: NA; CDR3: CASSLDRRGGYTF; DNA: TGTGCCAGCAGTTTAGACAGGCGGGGTGGCTACACCTTC
D: NA; J: TRBJ2-1; V: TRBV6-5; size: NA; CDR3: CASSYSPSSYNEQFF; DNA: TGTGCCAGCAGTTACTCACCGAGCTCCTACAATGAGCAGTTCTTC
D: TRBD1; J: TRBJ1-4; V: TRBV20-1; size: NA; CDR3: CSARWTGGLFF; DNA: TGCAGTGCTAGATGGACAGGGGGACTTTTTTTT
D: NA; J: TRBJ2-7; V: TRBV27; size: NA; CDR3: CASSPGHDIYEQYF; DNA: TGTGCCAGCAGCCCGGGACACGACATCTACGAGCAGTACTTC
D: TRBD1; J: TRBJ2-1; V: TRBV19; size: NA; CDR3: CASTGTDLNEQFF; DNA: TGTGCCAGCACCGGGACAGACCTCAATGAGCAGTTCTTC
D: NA; J: TRBJ2-7; V: TRBV27; size: NA; CDR3: CASSQSTGLSSYEQYF; DNA: TGTGCCAGCAGTCAATCCACAGGGCTCAGCTCCTACGAGCAGTACTTC
D: TRBD2; J: TRBJ2-2; V: TRBV9; size: NA; CDR3: CASSPGLAGSHTNTGELFF; DNA: TGTGCCAGCAGCCCCGGACTAGCGGGGAGCCATACGAACACCGGGGAGCTGTTTTTT
D: TRBD2; J: TRBJ2-7; V: TRBV18; size: NA; CDR3: CASSPARLAGPDEQYF; DNA: TGTGCCAGCTCACCGGCCAGACTAGCGGGACCAGACGAGCAGTACTTC
D: TRBD1; J: TRBJ2-2; V: TRBV3-1/TRBV3-2; size: NA; CDR3: CASSQDPPWDRGTGELFF; DNA: TGTGCCAGCAGCCAAGATCCCCCCTGGGACAGGGGCACCGGGGAGCTGTTTTTT
D: NA; J: TRBJ2-7; V: TRBV4-3; size: once; CDR3: CASSQRQAYTYEQYF; DNA: TGCGCCAGCAGCCAAAGGCAGGCATATACCTACGAGCAGTACTTC
D: NA; J: TRBJ2-7; V: TRBV30; size: NA; CDR3: CAWNPGQPYEQYF; DNA: TGTGCCTGGAACCCCGGACAGCCCTACGAGCAGTACTTC
D: NA; J: TRBJ2-1; V: TRBV10-2; size: few; CDR3: CASSEARSSYNEQFF; DNA: TGCGCCAGCAGTGAGGCCCGGAGCTCCTACAATGAGCAGTTCTTC
D: TRBD2; J: TRBJ2-1; V: TRBV29-1; size: NA; CDR3: CSVLRGSYEQFF; DNA: TGCAGCGTCCTCCGCGGGAGTTATGAGCAGTTCTTC
D: NA; J: TRBJ1-1; V: TRBV10-3; size: NA; CDR3: CAISDIRTLINTEAFF; DNA: TGTGCCATCAGTGACATTCGGACACTAATCAACACTGAAGCTTTCTTT
D: TRBD1; J: TRBJ2-1; V: TRBV9; size: NA; CDR3: CASSAGQGGYNEQFF; DNA: TGTGCCAGCAGCGCAGGACAGGGGGGATACAATGAGCAGTTCTTC
D: TRBD1; J: TRBJ1-1; V: TRBV7-9; size: NA; CDR3: CASSLQGAADSGNTEAFF; DNA: TGTGCCAGCAGCTTACAGGGGGCGGCGGATAGCGGGAACACTGAAGCTTTCTTT
D: NA; J: TRBJ2-7; V: TRBV11-2; size: NA; CDR3: CASSRAAYPYEQYF; DNA: TGTGCCAGCAGCCGCGCGGCGTACCCCTACGAGCAGTACTTC